This T cell receptor (beta chain) comes out of a study of blood T cell repertoires in COVID-19. Looking at the study overall: COVID-19 samples collected from the United States, Italy and Spain covered acute and convalescent phases. From T cells, B-cell-depleted T cells, or PBMCs came the material, which was cDNA or gDNA.

Original analysis: By means of reference gene primer amplification, nucleated cell counts were estimated. Clones were sequenced by immunoSEQ multiplex PCR, and TCRdb holds only the in-frame ones, with some missing. For V, J and clone size, that table is used; D and trimming come from the DNA. The data show fewer than 250,000 clones, roughly 84% seen once. V shed 7 bases and J 0 bases; nucleotides not matched to a gene: 4. Germline V CDR1 and CDR2: SQVTM, ANQGSEA. The CDR3 consists of 13 residues. This clone came up once. Specimen: peripheral blood. The sequence was obtained from a woman aged 40 to 55 who had recovered from COVID-19. The rearrangement joins TRBV29-1 to TRBJ2-7, with 9 bases identical to TRBD1. CDR3 DNA: TGCAGCGGAGCGACAGGGGGCTCCTACGAGCAGTACTTC. The encoded protein is CSGATGGSYEQYF.